Below, one T cell receptor (beta chain) is given with its context. Generated by immunoSEQ multiplex PCR, the TCRdb table keeps only in-frame clones and is missing some. This table has 850,000 to 1,200,000 clones, about 74% appearing once. CDR3 length equals 12 residues. Germline loops: CDR1 ENHRY, CDR2 SYGVKD. Trimming cost V 3 bases and J 3 bases, with 6 bases left between them. The source of the sample is a study of shared clonotypes between healthy human individuals. The TCR was taken from a man younger than 35 in good health. The chain links TRBV10-3 to TRBJ2-7; D not resolved. Material: memory CD4+ T cells sorted from blood. Subset described: CD45RA-negative fraction. CDR3 residues: CAISDRNYEQYF. The CDR3 DNA follows: TGTGCCATCAGTGACAGGAACTACGAGCAGTACTTC.